The sequence of this TCR beta chain was determined in a study of vaccination effects on CD4 cells after COVID-19 (dated by TCRdb to the early 2020s). Study-wide context: Two doses of either the BNT162b2 or the mRNA-1273 mRNA SARS-CoV-2 vaccine were administered to participants. Cultures from other donors in the study were sequenced using the Oncomine TCR Beta short-read assay on an Illumina iSeq 100. SARS-CoV-2 spike-specific CD4+ TCR repertoires from before and after mRNA vaccination were compared in COVID-19 convalescent patients and in infection-naive vaccine recipients. The full study included roughly 11 COVID-19 convalescent patients and a few SARS-CoV-2-naive healthy vaccine recipients. Points the paper makes about the study in general: Among healthy vaccine recipients, nearly all vaccine-induced clones were SARS-CoV-2 mono-reactive, and just 1 of 255 was cross-reactive with common cold coronaviruses. At late post-vaccination timepoints, both infection-induced and vaccine-induced clones showed marked clonal contraction, consistent with waning T cell responses. Only a small number of convalescent patients were included, and no early post-infection timepoints were available, which limited the study.

V is clipped by 0 bases and J by 8 bases, and the sequence between their germline boundaries is 17 bases long. CDR1 is given as SGHNT and CDR2 as YYREEE, both from the germline V gene (reference sequence). From its cysteine to its phenylalanine, the CDR3 spans 15 amino acids. Here the CDR3 DNA is all that survives: 45 bases in frame from base 1. Library method: the immunoSEQ multiplex PCR assay. DNA from the cultured, isolated CD4+ T cells was subjected to TCR beta CDR3 sequencing. On the authors' methods: The analysis removed non-productive TCR sequences, trimmed reads to the CDR3 region, and retained only CDR3s that were 7 or more amino acids long. Antigen-specific clonotypes were identified with the MANAFEST web app by comparing expansion in peptide wells against reference cultures. Positive clones required FDR<0.05 expansion versus reference and all other wells, odds ratio above 5, and frequency above 0.1% in two replicate wells. Cross-reactive clonotypes were defined as significantly expanded in SARS-CoV-2 spike wells and in at least one common cold coronavirus spike condition. Levenshtein distance calculated with the stringdist R package was used to assess CDR3 similarity, and unrooted trees were constructed with ape in R 3.6.1. As stored in TCRdb, this immuneACCESS dataset retains in-frame rearrangements with V and J assigned. A fraction of the clones does not appear; measured against another copy, unresolved V genes explain less than half of the discrepancy, and the remainder lacks a known reason. V and J calls and clone size are as listed in that table; D and trimming were resolved from the DNA. In this sample the table shows 55,000 to 75,000 clones, approximately 76% of which occur a single time. The biggest ten clones account for around 2.7% of the sample.

In the ViraFEST assay, PBMC were stimulated with viral peptide pools, and antigen-specific CD4+ T cell clonotypes were then identified by expansion using TCR sequencing. After more than nine days of culture, CD4+ T cells were isolated with the EasySep CD4+ T cell isolation kit. The absence of prior SARS-CoV-2 infection in healthy vaccine recipients was confirmed by negative nucleocapsid antibodies before and after vaccination. About 2 million PBMC per well were cultured in IMDM with 5% human AB serum, 10 IU/ml IL-2 and gentamicin, plus 10 ug/ml peptides. Half of the culture medium was replaced with fresh IL-2-containing medium on days 3 and 7. Unless noted otherwise, every peptide stimulation condition was cultured in triplicate wells. PBMC were separated from whole blood using Ficoll-Paque Plus gradient centrifugation and were then either cryopreserved at -140C or used fresh. Overlapping peptide pools spanned the spike proteins of SARS-CoV-2 and the common cold coronaviruses HCoV-NL63, HCoV-OC43 and HCoV-229E. The QIAamp micro DNA kit was used to extract genomic DNA from the cultured CD4+ T cells.

Notes on this clone: Its antigen target is currently unknown. The input lacks base qualities; no much larger clone sits a single base away.

The sequenced sample was CD4+ T cells from PBMCs cultured with HCoV-NL63 spike peptides, obtained before COVID-19 vaccination. What the cell subset or site label conveys for this sample: HCoV-NL63 spike overlapping peptide pool stimulation. The rearranged segments are TRBV5-4 and TRBJ1-1; matching of 5 bases hints at TRBD1 as the D gene. The TCR was taken from a human donor who received a COVID-19 vaccine. The CDR3 protein is CASSLAGGRSLEAFF. The DNA sequence is as follows: TGTGCCAGCAGCTTGGCCGGGGGACGGTCATTAGAAGCTTTCTTT.